The rows below give T cell receptor beta chains drawn from one sample of a study of cytomegalovirus exposure and HLA in healthy donors. Using immunoSEQ multiplex PCR, the repertoire was profiled, and TCRdb retains in-frame clones only, with some absent. The sample has about 330,000 clones, roughly 88% seen once; the top ten hold 0.84%. Sample: PBMCs. The receptors stem from a young woman in good health and CMV-seronegative. CDR3s include the opening cysteine and the closing phenylalanine or tryptophan. The D gene is left open where the match is weak. Rows give clone size only sometimes, using once, few, many, or a class for an expanded clone.

cdr3_nt | cdr3_aa | clone_size | v_call | d_call | j_call
TGTGCCAGCAGTCCCCCCGGGGATAGCTCCTACGAGCAGTACTTC | CASSPPGDSSYEQYF | once | TRBV28 | . | TRBJ2-7
TGCAGCGTTGGCAGGAACACCGGGGAGCTGTTTTTT | CSVGRNTGELFF | . | TRBV29-1 | . | TRBJ2-2
TGTGCCAGCAGCCTCTCGACAGTACTCTCTGGAAACACCATATATTTT | CASSLSTVLSGNTIYF | . | TRBV7-6 | . | TRBJ1-3
TGTGCCAGCTCACCGGAAGCGGGCCATGGCTACACCTTC | CASSPEAGHGYTF | . | TRBV18 | . | TRBJ1-2
TGTGCCAGCAGTTCGGCAGGGATAAATGAAAAACTGTTTTTT | CASSSAGINEKLFF | once | TRBV27 | . | TRBJ1-4
TGTGCCAGCAGTGTAGACGGGGAGCTGTTTTTT | CASSVDGELFF | once | TRBV7-9 | . | TRBJ2-2
TGTGCCAGCTCGACGACCACAGGGGGCATGGGGCAGCCCCAGCATTTT | CASSTTTGGMGQPQHF | few | TRBV2 | TRBD1 | TRBJ1-5
TGTGCCAGCAGCGGACAGGGGCGGGATACTGAAGCTTTCTTT | CASSGQGRDTEAFF | . | TRBV11-1 | TRBD1 | TRBJ1-1
TGTGCCAGCAGCCAACCACAGACAGGGGCTCATCAGCCCCAGCATTTT | CASSQPQTGAHQPQHF | once | TRBV6-6 | TRBD1 | TRBJ1-5
TGTGCCAGCTCACCTGCGGCGGGATACGGGGAGCTGTTTTTT | CASSPAAGYGELFF | . | TRBV18 | . | TRBJ2-2
TGTGCCAGCAGCTTTAGCGGGGACGGGGGCGATGAGCAGTTCTTC | CASSFSGDGGDEQFF | . | TRBV9 | TRBD2 | TRBJ2-1
TGCAGCGTTGAAGCCGGCGAGCAGGGGGACGAGCAGTACTTC | CSVEAGEQGDEQYF | . | TRBV29-1 | TRBD1 | TRBJ2-7
TGTGCCAGCAACCCAGGACAGCTAATTCAGCCCCAGCATTTT | CASNPGQLIQPQHF | . | TRBV28 | . | TRBJ1-5
TGTGCCAGCAGCCAATCTCGGCAGGGGGGTTTGGCCCAGCATTTT | CASSQSRQGGLAQHF | . | TRBV16 | TRBD1 | TRBJ1-5
TGTGCCAGCAGCTTAAATAGCGGGAGCCCCACAGATACGCAGTATTTT | CASSLNSGSPTDTQYF | . | TRBV7-9 | TRBD2 | TRBJ2-3
TGTGCCAGCCTCCGAAATACCGGCTCCTACGAGCAGTACTTC | CASLRNTGSYEQYF | . | TRBV28 | . | TRBJ2-7
TGTGCCAGCTCACCCGGGAGGTCTAGCACAGATACGCAGTATTTT | CASSPGRSSTDTQYF | . | TRBV18 | TRBD2 | TRBJ2-3
TGTGCCAGCAGGACGGGTGGGGCGGCCGCGAATGAGCAGTTCTTC | CASRTGGAAANEQFF | . | TRBV6-5 | . | TRBJ2-1
TGTGCCAGCAGTTTTCTACAGGGGGAACTTGTCACCGGGGAGCTGTTTTTT | CASSFLQGELVTGELFF | . | TRBV28 | TRBD1 | TRBJ2-2
TGTGCCAGTACCCTGGACAGGGGGCGGGCCGGGGAGCTGTTTTTT | CASTLDRGRAGELFF | . | TRBV19 | TRBD1 | TRBJ2-2
TGTGCCAGCAGTCCCAGCGGGACATTCCCAGATACGCAGTATTTT | CASSPSGTFPDTQYF | . | TRBV27 | . | TRBJ2-3
TGCGCCAGCAGCCGGAGACTAGCCACTAGCACAGATACGCAGTATTTT | CASSRRLATSTDTQYF | . | TRBV4-1 | TRBD2 | TRBJ2-3
TGTGCCAGCAGCTTAGTGCAGGGATCTGAGACCCAGTACTTC | CASSLVQGSETQYF | . | TRBV11-2 | . | TRBJ2-5
TGTGCCAGCAGCCGTAGGGGCCTAATGAACACTGAAGCTTTCTTT | CASSRRGLMNTEAFF | . | TRBV9 | . | TRBJ1-1
TGTGCCAGCAGCCAGGCCCCTCTTGGCGGGAGCACAGATACGCAGTATTTT | CASSQAPLGGSTDTQYF | . | TRBV4-2 | . | TRBJ2-3
TGTGCCAGCAGCCCCCTTCGGGACAGGGGGCAGGAGCAGTACTTC | CASSPLRDRGQEQYF | . | TRBV7-9 | TRBD1 | TRBJ2-7
TGTGCCAGCAGTTTGGTTGGGAGGCAGCCCCAGCATTTT | CASSLVGRQPQHF | . | TRBV28 | . | TRBJ1-5
TGTGCCAGCAGCCCCGGGACAGGGGTCGAGACCCAGTACTTC | CASSPGTGVETQYF | . | TRBV11-3 | TRBD1 | TRBJ2-5
TGTGCCAGCAGCCGGAAGACGGGGGGTGCAACTAATGAAAAACTGTTTTTT | CASSRKTGGATNEKLFF | . | TRBV4-2 | . | TRBJ1-4
TGCGCCAGCAGCTTGGTGCCGGGGAACCAAGAGACCCAGTACTTC | CASSLVPGNQETQYF | . | TRBV5-1 | . | TRBJ2-5
TGTGCCAGCAGTTTAGGGGCGGATCAAAATCAGCCCCAGCATTTT | CASSLGADQNQPQHF | . | TRBV28 | . | TRBJ1-5
TGTGCCAGCAAACGTTCTGAGCGGGAAACTGCTGAGCAGTTCTTC | CASKRSERETAEQFF | . | TRBV2 | TRBD2 | TRBJ2-1
TGTGCCAGCAGCTTGAAGGCGGGGAGCTCCTACGAGCAGTACTTC | CASSLKAGSSYEQYF | . | TRBV7-2 | . | TRBJ2-7
TGTGCCAGCACCTATACAGGGAACACTGAAGCTTTCTTT | CASTYTGNTEAFF | . | TRBV28 | . | TRBJ1-1
TGTGCCAGCAGTTACACGGTAACCGGGGAGCTGTTTTTT | CASSYTVTGELFF | . | TRBV6-6 | . | TRBJ2-2
TGTGCCAGCTCACCACCGGGACAGGCCCACAACCAAGAGACCCAGTACTTC | CASSPPGQAHNQETQYF | . | TRBV18 | TRBD1 | TRBJ2-5
TGTGCCATCAGCCAGAGCGAGGGCCGGGACAGCCAAGAGACCCAGTACTTC | CAISQSEGRDSQETQYF | . | TRBV10-3 | TRBD1 | TRBJ2-5
TGTGCCAGCAGCGTAGGATCTAGCGGGGGTGGAGGCACAGATACGCAGTATTTT | CASSVGSSGGGGTDTQYF | few | TRBV9 | TRBD2 | TRBJ2-3
TGTGCCAGCAGCTTAGATAGCGGGGTGACCTACGAGCAGTACTTC | CASSLDSGVTYEQYF | few | TRBV7-6 | TRBD2 | TRBJ2-7
TGTGCCAGCAGCTCCGGGAACGATAATGAAAAACTGTTTTTT | CASSSGNDNEKLFF | . | TRBV5-4 | . | TRBJ1-4
TGTGCCAGCAGCCAAGATGTGGGAGGCAGCACCGGGTTCTTC | CASSQDVGGSTGFF | few | TRBV4-2 | . | TRBJ2-1